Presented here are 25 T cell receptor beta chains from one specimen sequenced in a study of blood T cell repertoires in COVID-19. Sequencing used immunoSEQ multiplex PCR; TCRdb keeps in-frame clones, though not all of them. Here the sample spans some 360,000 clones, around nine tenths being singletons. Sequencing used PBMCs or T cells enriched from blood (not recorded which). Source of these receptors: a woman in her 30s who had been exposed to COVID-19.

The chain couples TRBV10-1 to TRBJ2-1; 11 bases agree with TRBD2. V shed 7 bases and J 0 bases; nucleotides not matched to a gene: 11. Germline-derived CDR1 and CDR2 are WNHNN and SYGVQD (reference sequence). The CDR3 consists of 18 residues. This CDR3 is CASNSGLAGVTSYNEQFF. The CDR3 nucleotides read TGCGCCAGCAATAGCGGACTAGCGGGCGTTACCTCCTACAATGAGCAGTTCTTC.

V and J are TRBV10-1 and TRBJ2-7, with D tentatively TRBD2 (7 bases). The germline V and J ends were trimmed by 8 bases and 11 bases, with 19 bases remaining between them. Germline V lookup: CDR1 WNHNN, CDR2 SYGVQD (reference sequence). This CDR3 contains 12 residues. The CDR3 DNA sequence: TGCGCCAGCGGGGAGGGGGAGAGACCCAAGTACTTC. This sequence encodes CASGEGERPKYF.

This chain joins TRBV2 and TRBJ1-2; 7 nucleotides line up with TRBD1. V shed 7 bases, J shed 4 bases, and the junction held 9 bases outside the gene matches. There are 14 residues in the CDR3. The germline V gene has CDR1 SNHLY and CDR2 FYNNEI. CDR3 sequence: CASTMTGKFYGYTF. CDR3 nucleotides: TGTGCCAGCACCATGACAGGGAAATTCTATGGCTACACCTTC.

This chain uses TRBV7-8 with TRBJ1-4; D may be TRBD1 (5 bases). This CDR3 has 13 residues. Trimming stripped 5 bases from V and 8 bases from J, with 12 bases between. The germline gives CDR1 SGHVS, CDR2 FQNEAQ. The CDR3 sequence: CASSPGVWEKLFF. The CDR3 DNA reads TGTGCCAGCAGCCCGGGGGTTTGGGAAAAACTGTTTTTT. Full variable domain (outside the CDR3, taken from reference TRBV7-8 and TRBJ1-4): GAGVSQSPRYKVAKRGQDVALRCDPISGHVSLFWYQQALGQGPEFLTYFQNEAQLDKSGLPSDRFFAERPEGSVSTLKIQRTQQEDSAVYLCASSPGVWEKLFFGSGTQLSVL.

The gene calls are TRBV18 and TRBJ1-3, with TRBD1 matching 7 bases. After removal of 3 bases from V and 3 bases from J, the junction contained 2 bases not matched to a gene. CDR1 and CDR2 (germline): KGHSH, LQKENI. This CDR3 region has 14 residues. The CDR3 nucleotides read TGTGCCAGCTCACCCCGGGACAGTGGAAACACCATATATTTT. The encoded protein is CASSPRDSGNTIYF. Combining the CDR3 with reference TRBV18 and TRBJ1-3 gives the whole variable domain NAGVMQNPRHLVRRRGQEARLRCSPMKGHSHVYWYRQLPEEGLKFMVYLQKENIIDESGMPKERFSAEFPKEGPSILRIQQVVRGDSAAYFCASSPRDSGNTIYFGEGSWLTVV.

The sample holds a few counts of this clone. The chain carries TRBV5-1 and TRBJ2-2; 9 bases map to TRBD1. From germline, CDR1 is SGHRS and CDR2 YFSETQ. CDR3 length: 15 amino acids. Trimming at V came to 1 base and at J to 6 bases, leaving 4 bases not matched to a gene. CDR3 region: CASSLTGGSAGELFF. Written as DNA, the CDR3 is TGCGCCAGCAGCTTGACAGGGGGCTCGGCCGGGGAGCTGTTTTTT.

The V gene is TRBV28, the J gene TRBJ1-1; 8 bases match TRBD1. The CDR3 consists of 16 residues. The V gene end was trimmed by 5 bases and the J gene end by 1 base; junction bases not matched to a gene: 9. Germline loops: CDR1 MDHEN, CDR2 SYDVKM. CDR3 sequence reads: CASSTGPQGANTEAFF. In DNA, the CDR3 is TGTGCCAGCAGTACGGGGCCCCAGGGGGCGAACACTGAAGCTTTCTTT.

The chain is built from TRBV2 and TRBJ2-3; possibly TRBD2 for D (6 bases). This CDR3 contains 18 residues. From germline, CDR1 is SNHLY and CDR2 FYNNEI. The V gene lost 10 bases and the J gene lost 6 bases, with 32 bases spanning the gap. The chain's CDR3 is CAITGGTVTAPGMDTQYF. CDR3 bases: TGTGCCATCACCGGCGGGACGGTGACGGCTCCGGGTATGGATACGCAGTATTTT.

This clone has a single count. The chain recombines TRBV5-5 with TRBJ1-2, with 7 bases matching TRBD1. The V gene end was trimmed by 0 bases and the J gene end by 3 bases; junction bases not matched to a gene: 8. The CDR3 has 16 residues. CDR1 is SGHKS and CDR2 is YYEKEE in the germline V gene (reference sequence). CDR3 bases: TGTGCCAGCAGCTTGGAGAAACAGGGGATGGACTATGGCTACACCTTC. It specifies CASSLEKQGMDYGYTF.

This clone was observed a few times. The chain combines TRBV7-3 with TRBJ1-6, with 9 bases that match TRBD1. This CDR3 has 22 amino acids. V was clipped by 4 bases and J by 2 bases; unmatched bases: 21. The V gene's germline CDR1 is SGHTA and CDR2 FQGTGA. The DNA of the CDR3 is TGTGCCAGCAGCTCCTCAGTCTCTAATCGGGACAGGGAGTTCACCTATAATTCACCCCTCCACTTT. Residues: CASSSSVSNRDREFTYNSPLHF.

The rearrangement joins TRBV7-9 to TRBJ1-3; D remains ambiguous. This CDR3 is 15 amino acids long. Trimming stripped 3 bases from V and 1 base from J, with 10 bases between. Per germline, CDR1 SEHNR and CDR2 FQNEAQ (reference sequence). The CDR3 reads CASSFGSGSGNTIYF. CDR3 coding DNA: TGTGCCAGCAGCTTCGGTAGCGGTTCTGGAAACACCATATATTTT.

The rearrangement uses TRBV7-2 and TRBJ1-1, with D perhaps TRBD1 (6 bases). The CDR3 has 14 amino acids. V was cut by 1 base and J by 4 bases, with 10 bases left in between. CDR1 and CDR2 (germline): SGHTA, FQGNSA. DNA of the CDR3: TGTGCCAGCAGCTTAGAGGGGGGGGTCACTGAAGCTTTCTTT. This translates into CASSLEGGVTEAFF.

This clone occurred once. In DNA, the CDR3 is TGTGCCACGAGCTCCTTGGGGGGAGAGACCCAGTACTTC. Amino acid sequence: CATSSLGGETQYF. The chain links TRBV28 to TRBJ2-5; perhaps TRBD2 as D (6 bases). V was clipped by 10 bases and J by 4 bases, with 16 bases between them. The CDR3 totals 13 residues. Germline V gives CDR1 MDHEN, CDR2 SYDVKM.

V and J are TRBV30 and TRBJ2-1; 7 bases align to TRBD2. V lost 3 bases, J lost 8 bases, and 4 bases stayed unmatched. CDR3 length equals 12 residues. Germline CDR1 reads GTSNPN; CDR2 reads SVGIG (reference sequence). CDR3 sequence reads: CAWSGGNDEQFF. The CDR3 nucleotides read TGTGCCTGGAGCGGGGGGAACGATGAGCAGTTCTTC.

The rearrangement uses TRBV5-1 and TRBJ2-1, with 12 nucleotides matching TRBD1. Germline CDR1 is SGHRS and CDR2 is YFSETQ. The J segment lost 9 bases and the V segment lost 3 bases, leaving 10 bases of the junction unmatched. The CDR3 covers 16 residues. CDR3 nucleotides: TGCGCCAGCAGCTCGGGGACAGGGGGCGACTGGGGTGAGCAGTTCTTC. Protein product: CASSSGTGGDWGEQFF.

CDR3 DNA: TGTGCCAGCAGCTGGGGACAGGGTGAGCAGTTCTTC. Translation: CASSWGQGEQFF. V is TRBV13 and J is TRBJ2-1; 9 positions match TRBD1. CDR1 is PRHDT and CDR2 is FYEKMQ in the germline V gene (reference sequence). Trimming at V came to 4 bases and at J to 9 bases, leaving 1 base not matched to a gene. CDR3 length equals 12 residues.

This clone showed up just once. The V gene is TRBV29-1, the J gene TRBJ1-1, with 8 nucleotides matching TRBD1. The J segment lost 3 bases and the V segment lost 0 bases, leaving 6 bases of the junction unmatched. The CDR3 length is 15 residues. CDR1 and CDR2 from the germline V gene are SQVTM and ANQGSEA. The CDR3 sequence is CSVEDQTGGHTEAFF. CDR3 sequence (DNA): TGCAGCGTTGAAGATCAAACAGGGGGGCACACTGAAGCTTTCTTT. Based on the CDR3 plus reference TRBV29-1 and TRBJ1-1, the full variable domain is SAVISQKPSRDICQRGTSLTIQCQVDSQVTMMFWYRQQPGQSLTLIATANQGSEATYESGFVIDKFPISRPNLTFSTLTVSNMSPEDSSIYLCSVEDQTGGHTEAFFGQGTRLTVV.

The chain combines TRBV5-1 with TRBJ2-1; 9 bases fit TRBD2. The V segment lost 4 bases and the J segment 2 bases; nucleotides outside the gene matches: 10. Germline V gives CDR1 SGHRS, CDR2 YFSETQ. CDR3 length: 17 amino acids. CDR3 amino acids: CASSPSVGTSTYNEQFF. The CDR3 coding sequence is TGCGCCAGCAGCCCTTCCGTGGGGACTAGCACCTACAATGAGCAGTTCTTC.

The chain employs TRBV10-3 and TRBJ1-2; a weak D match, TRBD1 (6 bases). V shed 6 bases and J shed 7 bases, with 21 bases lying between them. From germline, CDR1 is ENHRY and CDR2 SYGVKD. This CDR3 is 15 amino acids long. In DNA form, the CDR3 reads TGTGCCATCAGGAGCGGACAGCCTAACGGAGGTGGCTACACCTTC. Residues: CAIRSGQPNGGGYTF.

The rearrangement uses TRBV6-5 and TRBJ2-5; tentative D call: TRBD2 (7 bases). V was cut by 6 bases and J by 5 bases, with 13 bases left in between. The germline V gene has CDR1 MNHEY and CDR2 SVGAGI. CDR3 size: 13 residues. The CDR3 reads CASSPEGGETQYF. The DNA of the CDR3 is TGTGCCAGCAGCCCCGAGGGGGGGGAGACCCAGTACTTC.

The CDR3 spells CASSADHGAGLDGYTF. Here the CDR3 DNA reads TGTGCCAGCAGCGCTGATCATGGGGCAGGGCTTGATGGCTACACCTTC. The V gene is TRBV9, the J gene TRBJ1-2, with D possibly matching TRBD1 (5 bases). This CDR3 is built from 16 residues. CDR1 is SGDLS, CDR2 YYNGEE, per germline. V lost 3 bases, J lost 6 bases, and 21 bases lay in between.

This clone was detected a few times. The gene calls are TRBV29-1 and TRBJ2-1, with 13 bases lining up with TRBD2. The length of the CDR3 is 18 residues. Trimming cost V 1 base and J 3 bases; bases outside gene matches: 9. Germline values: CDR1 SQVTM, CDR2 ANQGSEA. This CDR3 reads CSVEGLAGGEWDYNEQFF. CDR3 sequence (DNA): TGCAGCGTTGAAGGACTAGCGGGGGGAGAATGGGACTACAATGAGCAGTTCTTC.

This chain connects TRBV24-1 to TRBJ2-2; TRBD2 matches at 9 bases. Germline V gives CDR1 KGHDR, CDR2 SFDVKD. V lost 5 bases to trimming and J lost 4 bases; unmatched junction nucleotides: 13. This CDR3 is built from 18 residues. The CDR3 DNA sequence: TGTGCCACCAGTGCCCTAACTAGCGGGTCGGTGAGCACCGGGGAGCTGTTTTTT. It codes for CATSALTSGSVSTGELFF.

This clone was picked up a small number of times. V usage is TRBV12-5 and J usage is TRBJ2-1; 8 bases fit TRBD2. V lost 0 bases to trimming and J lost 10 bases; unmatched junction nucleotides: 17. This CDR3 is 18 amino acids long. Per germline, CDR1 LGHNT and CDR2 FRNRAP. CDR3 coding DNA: TGTGCTAGTGGTTTGGTCCCCCCTACTAGCGGACCTCCAGGGGAGCAGTTCTTC. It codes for CASGLVPPTSGPPGEQFF. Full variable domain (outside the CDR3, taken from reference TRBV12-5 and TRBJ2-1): DARVTQTPRHKVTEMGQEVTMRCQPILGHNTVFWYRQTMMQGLELLAYFRNRAPLDDSGMPKDRFSAEMPDATLATLKIQPSEPRDSAVYFCASGLVPPTSGPPGEQFFGPGTRLTVL.

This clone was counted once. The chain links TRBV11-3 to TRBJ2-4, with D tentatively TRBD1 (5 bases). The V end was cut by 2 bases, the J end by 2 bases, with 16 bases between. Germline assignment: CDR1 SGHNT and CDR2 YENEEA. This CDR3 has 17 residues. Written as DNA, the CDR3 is TGTGCCAGCAGCTTACGCCAGGGTTCACTCACCAAAAACATTCAGTACTTC. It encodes CASSLRQGSLTKNIQYF.